These T cell receptor beta chains were read from a single sample in a study of regulatory T cells in long-lasting Graves disease. MiXCR was run by TCRdb on the multiplex PCR reads, yielding one entry per CDR3 protein. The top ten hold 9.5% to 15% of the sample, which has approximately 480,000 distinct CDR3 sequences, 15% to 20% seen once. This same sample was also part of a study on T cells in Graves' hyperthyroidism and ophthalmopathy.

Sequenced here: peripheral blood mononuclear cells (PBMCs), sampled at new diagnosis, from a patient treated with antithyroid drugs. The source of these receptors is a man aged 35-49 years with Graves disease. Both conserved end residues are part of each CDR3. A D gene is named only where the DNA matches it firmly. Part of the rows lack a size; the others show once, few, many or a class for expanded clones.

j_call | v_call | clone_size | d_call | cdr3_nt | cdr3_aa
TRBJ2-1 | TRBV3-1 | many | . | TGTGCCAGCAGCCAAGATAGCGGCAGTGGTATGGAGCAGTTCTTC | CASSQDSGSGMEQFF
TRBJ2-1 | TRBV20-1 | . | TRBD2 | TGCAGTGCTCGGCTAGCGGGAAGGGATGAGCAGTTCTTC | CSARLAGRDEQFF
TRBJ2-5 | TRBV7-9 | few | TRBD2 | TGTGCCAGCAGCTTAGCTCCACTAGCGGGAGGGATAGAGACCCAGTACTTC | CASSLAPLAGGIETQYF
TRBJ1-5 | TRBV12-3/TRBV12-4 | . | TRBD1 | TGTGCCAGCAGTTTAGAAGGGGGCTACCAGCCCCAGCATTTT | CASSLEGGYQPQHF
TRBJ2-5 | TRBV28 | many | . | TGTGCCAGCAGTTTACTAGACGAAGAGACCCAGTACTTC | CASSLLDEETQYF
TRBJ2-5 | TRBV29-1 | few | . | TGCAGCGTTGTTGAAGAGACCCAGTACTTC | CSVVEETQYF
TRBJ1-4 | TRBV28 | many | . | TGTGCCAGCACTCCTCCGCGGGGGGCGGGGAATGAAAAACTGTTTTTT | CASTPPRGAGNEKLFF
TRBJ2-4 | TRBV5-1 | many | TRBD2 | TGCGCCAGCAGCATTAATAGCGGGAGAGAGGGCATTCAGTACTTC | CASSINSGREGIQYF
TRBJ2-1 | TRBV20-1 | many | TRBD2 | TGCAGTGCTGGAGATCTCCTAGCGGGGACCTACAATGAGCAGTTCTTC | CSAGDLLAGTYNEQFF
TRBJ2-1 | TRBV10-3 | many | . | TGTGCCATCAGTGAGAGGACTGATAGCTACAATGAGCAGTTCTTC | CAISERTDSYNEQFF
TRBJ2-3 | TRBV11-2 | many | . | TGTGCCAGCAGCTTTAGACAGCTTTCTAGCACAGATACGCAGTATTTT | CASSFRQLSSTDTQYF
TRBJ1-1 | TRBV20-1 | . | . | TGCAGTGCTAGAGATCTCGGGGGGCGCACTGAAGCTTTCTTT | CSARDLGGRTEAFF
TRBJ1-1 | TRBV20-1 | . | TRBD1 | TGCAGTGCGCCGACACGGGACAGGGGAGAGAGGAACACTGAAGCTTTCTTT | CSAPTRDRGERNTEAFF
TRBJ1-6 | TRBV9 | . | . | TGTGCCAGCAGTGAAAGGGACGGTAGCTCCTATAATTCACCCCTCCACTTT | CASSERDGSSYNSPLHF
TRBJ1-1 | TRBV12-3/TRBV12-4 | . | . | TGTGCCAGCAGTTTTTGGAGCTCCGAAGCTTTCTTT | CASSFWSSEAFF
TRBJ2-2 | TRBV18 | few | TRBD1 | TGTGCCAGCTCACTGACGGACAGGGGGCCTAACACCGGGGAGCTGTTTTTT | CASSLTDRGPNTGELFF
TRBJ2-7 | TRBV3-1 | . | . | TGTGCCAGCAGCCCCCAGGACAGCCCCCCACTTGAGCAGTACTTC | CASSPQDSPPLEQYF
TRBJ2-2 | TRBV7-8 | few | TRBD2 | TGTGCCAGCAGCCCCCGGGAGGGGGTAGGAGCGAACACCGGGGAGCTGTTTTTT | CASSPREGVGANTGELFF
TRBJ2-3 | TRBV9 | . | . | TGTGCCAGCAGCAATCTGGGGATCACAGATACGCAGTATTTT | CASSNLGITDTQYF
TRBJ2-2 | TRBV30 | few | . | TGTGCCTGGAGTCAACAGGGAATCGGCGGGGAGCTGTTTTTT | CAWSQQGIGGELFF
TRBJ1-1 | TRBV6-1 | . | TRBD1 | TGTGCCAGCAGGGACAGGGGGAGGAACACTGAAGCTTTCTTT | CASRDRGRNTEAFF
TRBJ2-7 | TRBV29-1 | many | . | TGCAGCGTTGAAGAAGCCTACGAGCAGTACTTC | CSVEEAYEQYF
TRBJ2-2 | TRBV15 | . | TRBD2 | TGTGCCACCAGCAGAGCTAGCGGGAGGGCCTATCCCGCCGGGGAGCTGTTTTTT | CATSRASGRAYPAGELFF
TRBJ2-1 | TRBV20-1 | few | . | TGCAGTGCTACCAACGGTTTAAGGGACTATGAGCAGTTCTTC | CSATNGLRDYEQFF
TRBJ2-7 | TRBV5-1 | many | . | TGCGCCAGCAGCCCTGTTGGGGGCGAGCAGTACTTC | CASSPVGGEQYF
TRBJ2-1 | TRBV20-1 | few | . | TGCAGTGTAAGTGGCAGGGGCTCCTACAATGAGCAGTTCTTC | CSVSGRGSYNEQFF
TRBJ1-2 | TRBV2 | . | TRBD1 | TGTGCCAGCAGTGATTACCCAGGGGGCGCGCTCTATGGCTACACCTTC | CASSDYPGGALYGYTF
TRBJ2-7 | TRBV20-1 | . | . | TGCAGTGCTAGAGATGGGAACGGCTACGAGCAGTACTTC | CSARDGNGYEQYF
TRBJ1-1 | TRBV2 | many | TRBD1 | TGTGCCAGCAGTGAACTCTTGGACAGGGGTTCGACTGAAGCTTTCTTT | CASSELLDRGSTEAFF
TRBJ2-7 | TRBV10-1 | . | TRBD1 | TGCGCCAACAGTGACACCGGGACAGTACTTTCCTACGAGCAGTACTTC | CANSDTGTVLSYEQYF
TRBJ2-7 | TRBV20-1 | . | TRBD1 | TGCAGTGGACGTCGGACAGGGTCCTCCTACGAGCAGTACTTC | CSGRRTGSSYEQYF
TRBJ2-7 | TRBV28 | many | . | TGTGCCAGCAGTTTAGGTACAGGCCTGGCGGAGCCCCAGTACTTC | CASSLGTGLAEPQYF
TRBJ1-1 | TRBV28 | many | . | TGTGCCAGCAGGAGGCAGTTTGAAGCTTTCTTT | CASRRQFEAFF
TRBJ1-1 | TRBV12-3/TRBV12-4 | . | . | TGTGCCAGCAGTTTAGAGGGACTCATGAACACTAAAGCTTTCTTT | CASSLEGLMNTKAFF
TRBJ2-1 | TRBV20-1 | . | TRBD2 | TGCAGTGCTTCACTAGCGGATATTGATTTGGATGAGCAGTTCTTC | CSASLADIDLDEQFF
TRBJ1-4 | TRBV14 | . | . | TGTGCCAGCAGCCGCCTTAGGCAGTATAATGAAAAACTGTTTTTT | CASSRLRQYNEKLFF
TRBJ2-3 | TRBV30 | . | TRBD1 | TGTGCCTGGGGGTTCAGGGGGCTTCGGGGAGGCACAGATACGCAGTATTTT | CAWGFRGLRGGTDTQYF
TRBJ2-7 | TRBV11-1 | . | . | TGTGCCAGCAGTGCAGGGGTGGGCTACGAGCAGTACTTC | CASSAGVGYEQYF
TRBJ2-3 | TRBV12-3/TRBV12-4 | many | . | TGTGCCAGCAGTTTTATTGATACGCAGTATTTT | CASSFIDTQYF
TRBJ2-3 | TRBV29-1 | . | . | TGCAGCGTTCAGGGGGCTAGCGGAAACACAGATACGCAGTATTTT | CSVQGASGNTDTQYF